A single sample is the source of the 4 T cell receptor beta chains below, sequenced in a study of blood T cell repertoires in COVID-19. Sequenced by immunoSEQ multiplex PCR; TCRdb stores in-frame clones only, minus some. The sample consists of some 200,000 clones, about four fifths of them appearing once. Sequenced material: PBMCs or T cells enriched from blood (not recorded which). The receptors derive from a man aged 40-50 years who had recovered from COVID-19.

The gene calls are TRBV18 and TRBJ1-3, with D possibly being TRBD1 (5 bases). Germline loops: CDR1 KGHSH, CDR2 LQKENI. V was shortened by 3 bases and J by 0 bases, with 12 bases between the two germline ends. This CDR3 has 16 residues. The CDR3 nucleotides are TGTGCCAGCTCACCGACAGCTACCAGCTCTGGAAACACCATATATTTT. Encoded protein: CASSPTATSSGNTIYF.

The chain joins TRBV5-1 to TRBJ2-3; 9 bases fit TRBD2. This CDR3 is built from 14 residues. Germline trimming cut 8 bases from V and 0 bases from J; bases unmatched to any gene: 4. Germline CDR1 is SGHRS and CDR2 is YFSETQ. In nucleotides, the CDR3 is TGCGCCAGTTTCCTAGCGGGAAGCACAGATACGCAGTATTTT. Its translation is CASFLAGSTDTQYF. The variable domain in full, completed from reference TRBV5-1 and TRBJ2-3, reads KAGVTQTPRYLIKTRGQQVTLSCSPISGHRSVSWYQQTPGQGLQFLFEYFSETQRNKGNFPGRFSGRQFSNSRSEMNVSTLELGDSALYLCASFLAGSTDTQYFGPGTRLTVL.

This chain joins TRBV15 and TRBJ2-7; 10 positions agree with TRBD1. This CDR3 is built from 15 residues. V dropped 2 bases and J dropped 6; count of bases not matched to a gene: 7. CDR1 is LNHNV, CDR2 YYDKDF, per germline (reference sequence). CDR3 in DNA: TGTGCCACCAGCAGAACAGGGACAGGGGCTTCCGAGCAGTACTTC. Residues: CATSRTGTGASEQYF.

The chain carries TRBV5-1 and TRBJ1-1, with D unclear. The ends were cut back, 4 bases at V and 1 base at J, with 14 bases in the middle. Germline V lookup: CDR1 SGHRS, CDR2 YFSETQ. The CDR3 extends over 15 amino acids. The CDR3, as DNA: TGCGCCAGCAGCCCAGGATGGGGAGCGAACACTGAAGCTTTCTTT. It translates to CASSPGWGANTEAFF.